This TCR beta chain came from a study of chemoradiotherapy in HPV16-positive cancers. The germline V gene has CDR1 SQVTM and CDR2 ANQGSEA. The CDR3 contains 11 residues. The V and J ends lost 3 bases and 4 bases respectively, with 7 bases between them. Clones were sequenced by immunoSEQ multiplex PCR, and TCRdb holds only the in-frame ones, with some missing. The table has 12,000 or so clones, more than 75% seen once; the top ten hold 4.5% to 6.5%. The specimen comprised blood, sampled from a patient who underwent chemoradiotherapy. V usage is TRBV29-1 and J usage is TRBJ2-7; D ambiguous. The TCR was taken from a human donor with HPV-associated anogenital cancer. CDR3 nucleotides: TGCAGCGTTGAGTTCGGGTACGAGCAGTACTTC. Its translation is CSVEFGYEQYF.